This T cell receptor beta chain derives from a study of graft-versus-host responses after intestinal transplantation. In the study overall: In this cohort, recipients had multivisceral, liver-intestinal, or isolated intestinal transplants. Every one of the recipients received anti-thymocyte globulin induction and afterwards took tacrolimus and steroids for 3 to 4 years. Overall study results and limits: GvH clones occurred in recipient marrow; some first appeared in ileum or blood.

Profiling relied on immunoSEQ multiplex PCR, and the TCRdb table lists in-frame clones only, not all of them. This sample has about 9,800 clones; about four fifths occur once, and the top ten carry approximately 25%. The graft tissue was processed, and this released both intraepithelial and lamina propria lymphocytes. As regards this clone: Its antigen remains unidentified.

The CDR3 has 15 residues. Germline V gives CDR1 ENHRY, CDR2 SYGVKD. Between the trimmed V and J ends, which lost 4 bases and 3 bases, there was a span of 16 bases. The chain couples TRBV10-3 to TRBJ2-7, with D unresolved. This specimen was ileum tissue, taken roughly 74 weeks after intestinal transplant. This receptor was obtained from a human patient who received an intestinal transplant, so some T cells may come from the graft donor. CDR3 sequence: CAISVISGRFYEQYF. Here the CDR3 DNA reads TGTGCCATCAGTGTGATATCAGGTCGATTCTACGAGCAGTACTTC.